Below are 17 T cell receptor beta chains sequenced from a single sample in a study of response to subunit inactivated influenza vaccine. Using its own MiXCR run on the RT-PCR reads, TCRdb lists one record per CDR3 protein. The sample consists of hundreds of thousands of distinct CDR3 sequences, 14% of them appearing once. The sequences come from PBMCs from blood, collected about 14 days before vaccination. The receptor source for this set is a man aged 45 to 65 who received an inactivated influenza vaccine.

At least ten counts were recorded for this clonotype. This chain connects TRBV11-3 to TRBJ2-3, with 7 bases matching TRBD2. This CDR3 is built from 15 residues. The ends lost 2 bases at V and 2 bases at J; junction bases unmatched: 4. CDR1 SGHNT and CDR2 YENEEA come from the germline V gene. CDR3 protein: CASSLYGTNTDTQYF. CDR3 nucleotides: TGTGCCAGCAGCTTATACGGGACTAACACAGATACGCAGTATTTT. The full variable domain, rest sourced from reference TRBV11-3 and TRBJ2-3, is EAGVVQSPRYKIIEKKQPVAFWCNPISGHNTLYWYLQNLGQGPELLIRYENEEAVDDSQLPKDRFSAERLKGVDSTLKIQPAELGDSAVYLCASSLYGTNTDTQYFGPGTRLTVL.

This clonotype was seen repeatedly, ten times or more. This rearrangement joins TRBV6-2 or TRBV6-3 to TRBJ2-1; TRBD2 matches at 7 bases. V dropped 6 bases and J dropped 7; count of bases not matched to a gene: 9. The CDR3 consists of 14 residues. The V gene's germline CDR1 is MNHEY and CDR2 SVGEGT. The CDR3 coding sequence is TGTGCCAGCAGCCGGACTAGGTTGGGGAATGAGCAGTTCTTC. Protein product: CASSRTRLGNEQFF.

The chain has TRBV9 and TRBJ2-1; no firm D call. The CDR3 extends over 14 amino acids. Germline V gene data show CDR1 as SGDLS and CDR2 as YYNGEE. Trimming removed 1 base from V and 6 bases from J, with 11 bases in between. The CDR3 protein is CASSVFWSTNEQFF. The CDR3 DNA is TGTGCCAGCAGCGTATTTTGGTCAACCAATGAGCAGTTCTTC.

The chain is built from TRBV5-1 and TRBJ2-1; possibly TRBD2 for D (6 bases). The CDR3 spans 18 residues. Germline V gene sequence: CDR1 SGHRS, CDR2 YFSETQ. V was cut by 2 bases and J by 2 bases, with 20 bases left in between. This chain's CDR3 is CASSFGPERAGPYNEQFF. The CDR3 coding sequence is TGCGCCAGCAGCTTCGGACCTGAGAGGGCGGGGCCCTACAATGAGCAGTTCTTC.

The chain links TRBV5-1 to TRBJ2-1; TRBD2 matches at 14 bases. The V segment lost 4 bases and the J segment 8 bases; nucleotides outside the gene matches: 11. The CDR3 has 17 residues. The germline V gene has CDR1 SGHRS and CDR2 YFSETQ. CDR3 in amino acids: CASSPKTSGRGVDEQFF. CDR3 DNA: TGCGCCAGCAGCCCAAAGACTAGCGGGAGGGGGGTGGATGAGCAGTTCTTC.

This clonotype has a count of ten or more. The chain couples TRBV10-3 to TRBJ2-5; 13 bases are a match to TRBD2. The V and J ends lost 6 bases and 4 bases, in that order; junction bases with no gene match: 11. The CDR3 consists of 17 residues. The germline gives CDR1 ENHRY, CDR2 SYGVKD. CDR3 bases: TGTGCCATCAGGTCAGGGACTAGCGGGAACCTACCAGAGACCCAGTACTTC. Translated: CAIRSGTSGNLPETQYF.

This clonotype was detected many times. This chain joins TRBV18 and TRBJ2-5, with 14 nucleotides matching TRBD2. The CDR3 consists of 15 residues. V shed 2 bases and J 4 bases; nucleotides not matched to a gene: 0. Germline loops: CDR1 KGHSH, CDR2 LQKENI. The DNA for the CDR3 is TGTGCCAGCTCACCAGGGACTAGCGGGAGAGAGACCCAGTACTTC. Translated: CASSPGTSGRETQYF. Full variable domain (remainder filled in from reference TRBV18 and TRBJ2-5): NAGVMQNPRHLVRRRGQEARLRCSPMKGHSHVYWYRQLPEEGLKFMVYLQKENIIDESGMPKERFSAEFPKEGPSILRIQQVVRGDSAAYFCASSPGTSGRETQYFGPGTRLLVL.

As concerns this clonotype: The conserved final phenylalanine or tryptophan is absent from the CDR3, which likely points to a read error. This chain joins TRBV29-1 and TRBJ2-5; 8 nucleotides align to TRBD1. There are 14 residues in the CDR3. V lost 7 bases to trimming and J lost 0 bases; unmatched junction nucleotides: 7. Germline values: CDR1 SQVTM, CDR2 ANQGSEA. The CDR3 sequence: CSGRQGMYQETQYY. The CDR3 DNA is TGCAGCGGCAGACAGGGGATGTACCAAGAGACCCAGTACTAC.

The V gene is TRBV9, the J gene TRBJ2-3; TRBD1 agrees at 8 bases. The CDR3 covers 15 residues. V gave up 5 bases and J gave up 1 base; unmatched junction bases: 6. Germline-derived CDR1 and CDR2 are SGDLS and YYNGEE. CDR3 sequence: CASSGDRGRTDTQYF. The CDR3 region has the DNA TGTGCCAGCAGTGGCGACAGGGGCCGCACAGATACGCAGTATTTT.

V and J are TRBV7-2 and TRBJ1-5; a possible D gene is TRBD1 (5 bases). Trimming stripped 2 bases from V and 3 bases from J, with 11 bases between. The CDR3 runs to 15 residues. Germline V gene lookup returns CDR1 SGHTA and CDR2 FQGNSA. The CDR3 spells CASSLMGQSNQPQHF. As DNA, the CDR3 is TGTGCCAGCAGCTTAATGGGGCAGTCCAATCAGCCCCAGCATTTT.

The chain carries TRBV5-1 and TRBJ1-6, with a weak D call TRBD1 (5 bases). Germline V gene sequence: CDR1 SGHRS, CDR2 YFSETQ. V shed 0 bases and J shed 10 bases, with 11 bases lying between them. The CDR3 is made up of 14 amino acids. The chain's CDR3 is CASSLVGAGSPLHF. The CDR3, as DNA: TGCGCCAGCAGCTTGGTAGGGGCTGGGTCACCCCTCCACTTT.

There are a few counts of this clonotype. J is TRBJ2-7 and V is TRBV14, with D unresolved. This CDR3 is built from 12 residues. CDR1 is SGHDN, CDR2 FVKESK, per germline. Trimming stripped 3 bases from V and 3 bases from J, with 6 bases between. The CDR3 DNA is TGTGCCAGCAGCCAGCAACTCTACGAGCAGTACTTC. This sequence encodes CASSQQLYEQYF.

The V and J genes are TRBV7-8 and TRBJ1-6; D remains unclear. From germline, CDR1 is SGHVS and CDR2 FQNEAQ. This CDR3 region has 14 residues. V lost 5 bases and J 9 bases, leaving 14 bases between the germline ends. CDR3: CASSPDVPRSPLHF. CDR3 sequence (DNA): TGTGCCAGCAGCCCTGACGTACCCCGTTCACCCCTCCACTTT.

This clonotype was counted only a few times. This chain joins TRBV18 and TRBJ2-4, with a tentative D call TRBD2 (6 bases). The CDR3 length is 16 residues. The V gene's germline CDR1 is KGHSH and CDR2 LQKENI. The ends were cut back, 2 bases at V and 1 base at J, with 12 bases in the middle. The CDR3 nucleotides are TGTGCCAGCTCACCAGACCGCGGGGCGGCCAAAAACATTCAGTACTTC. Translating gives CASSPDRGAAKNIQYF.

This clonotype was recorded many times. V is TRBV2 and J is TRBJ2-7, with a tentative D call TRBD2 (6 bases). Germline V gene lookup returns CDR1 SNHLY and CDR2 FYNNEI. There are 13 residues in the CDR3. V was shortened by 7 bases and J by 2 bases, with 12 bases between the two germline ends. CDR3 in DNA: TGTGCCAGCAAAACCTCGGGGGCCTACGAGCAGTACTTC. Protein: CASKTSGAYEQYF.

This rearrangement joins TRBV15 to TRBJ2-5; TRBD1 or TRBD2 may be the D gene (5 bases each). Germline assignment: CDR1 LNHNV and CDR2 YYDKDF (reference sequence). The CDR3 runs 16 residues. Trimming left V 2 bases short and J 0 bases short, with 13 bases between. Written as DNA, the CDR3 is TGTGCCACCAGCAGATTTAAAACGGGACACCAAGAGACCCAGTACTTC. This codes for CATSRFKTGHQETQYF.

DNA for the CDR3: TGCGCCAGCAGCGTAGGAGGACAGGATTATGGCTACACCTTC. Translated, it gives CASSVGGQDYGYTF. The chain recombines TRBV5-1 with TRBJ1-2; 7 positions match TRBD1. CDR1 and CDR2 (germline): SGHRS, YFSETQ. The CDR3 has 14 residues. With 4 bases clipped from V and 5 bases from J, the junction kept 8 bases outside the gene matches.